This paragraph reports one T cell receptor (beta chain). The antigen is not known. This CDR3 has 13 amino acids. Germline V gene sequence: CDR1 SQVTM, CDR2 ANQGSEA. These data come from a study of monozygotic twins with inflammatory bowel disease. General observations from the study: Especially with disease activity, IBD patients shared fewer clonotypes with others than healthy twins did.

TCRdb reprocessed the 5' RACE reads; each CDR3 protein has one entry and no DNA is given. The sample table includes 120,000 to 150,000 distinct CDR3 sequences. What was sequenced was blood. The chain couples TRBV29-1 to TRBJ2-7; TCRdb picks TRBD1, but there is no DNA to check that call. The clonotype comes from a human donor with ulcerative colitis or Crohn's disease, or a healthy co-twin of an affected twin (not recorded which). The CDR3 loop is CSVMTGDDYEQYF.